This TCR beta chain originates from a study of OX40 agonist ivuxolimab in advanced cancers. About the investigation overall: Ivuxolimab, which targeted the costimulatory receptor OX40 (CD134), was an agonistic, fully human IgG2 monoclonal antibody. In the dose-escalation cohort, roughly 82% of patients were male, and the mean age was 60 years with a range of about 20 to 79. Prior anti-PD-1, anti-PD-L1 or anti-CTLA-4 therapy was permitted, and 30% to 50% of dose-escalation patients had received checkpoint inhibitors. Partial responses occurred in three dose-escalation patients, of whom one had hepatocellular carcinoma and two had cutaneous melanoma. Of the approximately 50 dose-escalation patients, hepatocellular carcinoma was present in about 20, melanoma in around 15, renal cell carcinoma in 9 and head and neck cancer in 9. Peripheral TCRbeta sequencing was intended to test whether TCR sequence diversity was altered and clonal T-cell expansion was caused by ivuxolimab. The paper covers the monotherapy dose-escalation part of the phase I ivuxolimab trial, which included N of about 50 patients. Intravenous ivuxolimab was administered to patients every 2 weeks at six dose levels: 0.01, 0.1, 0.3, 1.5, 3 and 10 mg/kg. Results and caveats for the whole study, not just this receptor: Clonal expansion of both CD4+ and CD8+ blood T cells was observed from baseline to week 6 at doses 0.1 to 3.0 mg/kg. Partial responders in the 0.1-3.0 mg/kg groups had among the lowest normalized peripheral clonal expansion, especially among CD8+ T cells. Low levels of normalized T-cell clonal expansion were also seen in some patients who did not respond. After ivuxolimab, expanded clones were on average more numerous among CD8+ T cells than among CD4+ T cells. Which antigens the clonally expanded peripheral T cells were specific for was not determined.

Turning to this clone: This receptor's antigen is unknown. No base quality information exists; no much larger clone differs at one position.

The trial excluded patients who had a history of autoimmune disease or were on systemic immunosuppression. In every dose cohort, peripheral blood was drawn for TCR sequencing at baseline, cycle 4 day 1, and cycle 7 day 1. Samples were obtained from an open-label, multicenter, first-in-human phase I dose-escalation trial of ivuxolimab. Adults with locally advanced or metastatic melanoma, renal cell carcinoma, hepatocellular carcinoma or head and neck squamous cell carcinoma were enrolled in the trial. CD4+ and CD8+ T cells were sorted separately from peripheral blood before TCR sequencing. To sequence the TCRbeta CDR3 region, genomic DNA was isolated from the sorted cells. The immunoSEQ Assay was used for sequencing of TCRbeta CDR3 regions. TCRdb re-hosts the immuneACCESS table, in-frame sequences only. Its copies lack some clones; in the studies checked, an unresolved V gene accounts for under half of them, and the cause for the rest is not known. The sample table records 75,000 to 80,000 clones; roughly 84% of these occur just once. Together, the top ten hold 6.2% of the sample.

The CDR3 has 16 amino acids, counting the end cysteine and phenylalanine. Only the CDR3 region is kept as DNA, spanning 48 bases read in frame from base 1. From the germline V gene, CDR1 is MDHEN and CDR2 is SYDVKM. V is pruned by 4 bases and J by 5 bases, leaving 9 bases of the junction without a gene match. The sample here was CD4+ or CD8+ T cells sorted from blood, taken in a trial of the OX40 agonist ivuxolimab. This clonotype was obtained from an adult with an advanced solid tumor such as melanoma, head and neck, liver or kidney cancer. In this chain, TRBV28 is recombined with TRBJ2-5, and 11 junction bases match TRBD2. CDR3 reads: CASSWPSGGPGETQYF. The DNA sequence is TGTGCCAGCAGTTGGCCTAGCGGGGGGCCGGGGGAGACCCAGTACTTC.